This T cell receptor (beta chain) is from a study of cytomegalovirus exposure and HLA in healthy donors. Background on the study: Later, an analysis reported that the 110 or so validation repertoires had used the same platform as the roughly 650 first-cohort repertoires. The study's findings and limits: Cytomegalovirus association was assigned to approximately 180 TCR beta chains. Reported performance of the classifier showed diagnosis of cytomegalovirus status with high specificity and sensitivity. Three CMV-associated chains were confirmed in vitro to be specific for CMV antigens.

Turning to this clone: The antigen remains undetermined.

TCRdb keeps only in-frame clones here, not all; method: immunoSEQ multiplex PCR. The table has 200,000 to 250,000 clones, more than 75% seen once; the top ten hold less than 3%. The germline gives CDR1 SEHNR, CDR2 FQNEAQ (reference sequence). The CDR3 runs 17 residues. Trimming took off 2 bases at V and 0 bases at J, with 16 bases between the two ends. The specimen was PBMCs. The rearrangement uses TRBV7-9 and TRBJ1-2; D unclear. The receptor was derived from a man in his late teens or twenties in good health and CMV-seronegative. CDR3 sequence (DNA): TGTGCCAGCAGCTTACCTGCGGTCGCCTCTTCTAACTATGGCTACACCTTC. It encodes CASSLPAVASSNYGYTF.